Listed here are 15 T cell receptor beta chains from one sample, sequenced in a study of blood T cells in healthy people across ages (dated by TCRdb to between 2014 and 2016). Library method: 5' RACE. These reads were obtained on an Illumina HiSeq 2500. A second PCR of roughly 7 to 12 cycles was run with a J-beta primer mix and a sample-barcoded 5' primer. The raw public data were reprocessed by TCRdb itself: fastp quality trimming at Q25, MiXCR clonotype calling, in-frame beta chains only. When rows share a CDR3 protein, they turn into one entry using the most common DNA and genes. The sample yields approximately 800,000 distinct CDR3 sequences; 20% to 25% were counted once. Approximately 3.7% of the sample comes from the top ten. Separately, the same data were catalogued under a study of T cells of mothers and their children.

Sequencing input: blood. These receptors were taken from a boy between 10 and 17 years old in good health.

In its sample, this clonotype was seen a few times. This chain connects TRBV4-1 to TRBJ2-5; D remains unclear. Germline loops: CDR1 MGHRA, CDR2 YSYEKL. The CDR3 has 13 amino acids. V lost 1 base to trimming and J lost 1 base, with 4 bases between them. This CDR3 is CASSQVPQETQYF. The CDR3 DNA is TGCGCCAGCAGCCAAGTACCCCAAGAGACCCAGTACTTC.

Only one count was recorded for this clonotype. The chain carries TRBV5-1 and TRBJ2-5; D gene unclear. The last part of the DNA fits TRBJ2-1 better; the J call may be wrong. CDR3 length: 15 residues. From germline, CDR1 is SGHRS and CDR2 YFSETQ. The CDR3 DNA sequence: TGCGCCAGCAGCCATTCGGCAGGCCCTCTGGAAGAGCAGTTCTTC. Its translation: CASSHSAGPLEEQFF.

This clonotype was seen a single time. J is TRBJ2-7 and V is TRBV5-1; D ambiguous. This CDR3 has 13 residues. V lost 0 bases and J lost 3, with 7 bases in between. From germline, CDR1 is SGHRS and CDR2 YFSETQ. The CDR3 bases are TGCGCCAGCAGCTTGGACACTTACTACGAGCAGTACTTC. This encodes CASSLDTYYEQYF.

The chain links TRBV27 to TRBJ2-5; TRBD2 is a possible D gene (5 bases). Matching the DNA end better, TRBJ2-7 makes the J call doubtful. Germline values: CDR1 MNHEY, CDR2 SMNVEV (reference sequence). The CDR3 runs 14 residues. CDR3 nucleotide sequence: TGTGCCAGCAGTGCCCGAGGGCCCTCCCCCGAGCAGTACTTC. It encodes CASSARGPSPEQYF.

This chain's CDR3 is CASRHRGAPNTGELFF. The DNA for the CDR3 is TGTGCCAGCAGGCACAGGGGAGCTCCGAACACCGGGGAGCTGTTTTTT. This rearrangement joins TRBV6-2 or TRBV6-3 to TRBJ2-2; TRBD1 agrees at 7 bases. The V and J ends lost 6 bases and 0 bases, in that order; junction bases with no gene match: 7. The length of the CDR3 is 16 residues. Germline CDR1 reads MNHEY; CDR2 reads SVGEGT.

The chain joins TRBV6-5 to TRBJ2-5; 8 bases are a match to TRBD2. Germline V gene sequence: CDR1 MNHEY, CDR2 SVGAGI. J gave up 5 bases and V 6 bases, and 5 bases lay outside the gene matches. This CDR3 contains 13 residues. The CDR3: CASSGGAVETQYF. The CDR3 DNA reads TGTGCCAGCAGCGGGGGGGCCGTGGAGACCCAGTACTTC.

The V and J genes are TRBV14 and TRBJ2-5, with 7 bases fitting TRBD2. From germline, CDR1 is SGHDN and CDR2 FVKESK. Germline trimming cut 4 bases from V and 1 base from J; bases unmatched to any gene: 6. This CDR3 region has 15 residues. The CDR3 coding sequence is TGTGCCAGCAGCCCCCGGGACTACATCCAAGAGACCCAGTACTTC. It specifies CASSPRDYIQETQYF.

This chain joins TRBV28 and TRBJ1-5; D is undetermined. Germline V CDR1 and CDR2: MDHEN, SYDVKM. The V end was cut by 10 bases, the J end by 1 base, with 8 bases between. The CDR3 sequence is 12 residues long. CDR3 protein: CANTASNQPQHF. Written as DNA, the CDR3 is TGTGCCAACACAGCCAGCAATCAGCCCCAGCATTTT.

This clonotype was seen more than once but under ten times. This chain joins TRBV5-1 and TRBJ2-5; 7 bases are a match to TRBD1. V shed 2 bases and J 3 bases; nucleotides not matched to a gene: 4. The CDR3 has 14 residues. Per the germline V gene, CDR1 is SGHRS and CDR2 is YFSETQ. The CDR3 reads CASSFGQDEETQYF. In DNA form, the CDR3 reads TGCGCCAGCAGCTTCGGACAGGATGAAGAGACCCAGTACTTC.

The chain has TRBV6-5 and TRBJ2-1; D possibly matches TRBD1 or TRBD2 (5 bases each). The CDR3 consists of 14 residues. V lost 4 bases, J lost 4 bases, and 11 bases lay in between. Germline CDR1 is MNHEY and CDR2 is SVGAGI. This chain's CDR3 is CASSSGTQYNEQFF. Written as DNA, the CDR3 is TGTGCCAGCAGTTCCGGGACCCAATACAATGAGCAGTTCTTC.

The J gene is TRBJ2-5, the V gene TRBV6-6; D possibly uses TRBD1 or TRBD2 (7 bases each). V lost 6 bases and J lost 5, with 13 bases in between. CDR3 length: 13 residues. Germline CDR1 reads MNHNY; CDR2 reads SVGAGI (reference sequence). The CDR3: CASSQGGKETQYF. CDR3 in DNA: TGTGCCAGCAGCCAGGGGGGGAAGGAGACCCAGTACTTC.

The gene calls are TRBV5-6 and TRBJ2-1, with 7 positions matching TRBD1. CDR3 length: 14 amino acids. With V trimmed by 7 bases and J by 0 bases, 4 bases remained unmatched. In germline, CDR1 is SGHDT, CDR2 YYEEEE. CDR3 loop: CASRQGSSYNEQFF. CDR3 DNA: TGTGCCAGCCGACAGGGCAGCTCCTACAATGAGCAGTTCTTC.

This chain uses TRBV7-3 with TRBJ2-5; D is undetermined. V was shortened by 1 base and J by 3 bases, with 12 bases between the two germline ends. The CDR3 extends over 15 amino acids. Germline V gene data show CDR1 as SGHTA and CDR2 as FQGTGA. CDR3 sequence: CASSLSRLMEETQYF. CDR3 DNA sequence: TGTGCCAGCAGCTTAAGTAGGCTTATGGAAGAGACCCAGTACTTC.

The rearrangement joins TRBV6-2 or TRBV6-3 to TRBJ2-1; 11 positions match TRBD1. The CDR3 sequence is 14 residues long. V dropped 6 bases and J dropped 8; count of bases not matched to a gene: 6. Germline loops: CDR1 MNHEY, CDR2 SVGEGT. CDR3 in amino acids: CASSGQGASDEQFF. CDR3 DNA sequence: TGTGCCAGCAGCGGACAGGGGGCCAGCGATGAGCAGTTCTTC.

This clonotype was seen more than once but under ten times. V is TRBV15 and J is TRBJ2-7; D is perhaps TRBD1 (5 bases). CDR3 length: 15 amino acids. V lost 3 bases and J lost 5, with 17 bases in between. CDR1 and CDR2 (germline): LNHNV, YYDKDF (reference sequence). DNA of the CDR3: TGTGCCACCAGCAGCACCTTTAGGGGTTTACACGAGCAGTACTTC. Residues: CATSSTFRGLHEQYF.